This T cell receptor beta chain was obtained from a study of shared clonotypes between healthy human individuals. Findings and caveats of the study: Non-shared clonotypes were found to have lower generation probabilities than the clonotypes that were shared by all four of the sorted-subset donors. As a rule, naive subsets had a larger estimated richness than memory subsets.

A remark on this clone: The antigen is undetermined.

Germline V gene sequence: CDR1 SGHRS, CDR2 YFSETQ. The germline V and J ends were trimmed by 5 bases and 0 bases, with 24 bases remaining between them. This CDR3 has 19 residues. TCRdb's copy holds only in-frame clones and misses some; the assay was immunoSEQ multiplex PCR. The table lists under 850,000 clones, 55% to 80% of them singletons. The chain employs TRBV5-1 and TRBJ2-1; no reliable D call. The material sequenced was memory CD4+ T cells sorted from blood. Documented subset: CD45RA-negative fraction. The sequence was collected from a woman aged 25-40 years in good health. The CDR3 spells CASSYHIKDPESSYNEQFF. The CDR3 bases are TGCGCCAGCAGTTATCATATAAAGGACCCGGAGAGCTCCTACAATGAGCAGTTCTTC.